This is a list of T cell receptor beta chains from one sample in a study of PD-L1 blockade in urothelial cancer. Some clones are missing from TCRdb's copy, which holds only in-frame ones; the method was immunoSEQ multiplex PCR. Of just under 40,000 clones in the sample, 75% to 90% are singletons; the top ten hold roughly 2.1%. The source material was PBMCs, sampled around atezolizumab (anti-PD-L1) treatment. These receptors originate from a man between 60 and 75 years old with urothelial cancer. CDR3s include the opening cysteine and the closing phenylalanine or tryptophan.

CDR3: CASSLGETSNQPQHF
J: TRBJ1-5
V: TRBV5-1

CDR3: CASSPEGLVSTGELFF
J: TRBJ2-2
V: TRBV6-4

CDR3: CASSSNSYEQYF
J: TRBJ2-7
V: TRBV5-6

CDR3: CASSLGTGAGNTIYF
J: TRBJ1-3
V: TRBV5-6

CDR3: CASSLDRDNSPLHF
J: TRBJ1-6
V: TRBV5-1

CDR3: CASSISVVPGTKPNNEQFF
J: TRBJ2-1
V: TRBV19

CDR3: CAWRRGQGNEKLFF
J: TRBJ1-4
V: TRBV30

CDR3: CASSPGTSGRGPQETQYF
J: TRBJ2-5
V: TRBV7-9

CDR3: CASSLATRNTEAFF
J: TRBJ1-1
V: TRBV5-6

CDR3: CASSASGGNTDTQYF
J: TRBJ2-3
V: TRBV7-9

CDR3: CASSSRRVSTDTQYF
J: TRBJ2-3
V: TRBV7-2

CDR3: CASSLTGTGLLYEQYF
J: TRBJ2-7
V: TRBV5-1

CDR3: CASSWGLQGAPGANVLTF
J: TRBJ2-6
V: TRBV7-8

CDR3: CASSPGTQKGALIQYF
J: TRBJ2-4
V: TRBV18

CDR3: CASSFTGGMNTEAFF
J: TRBJ1-1
V: TRBV7-2

CDR3: CASSPRGGEETQYF
J: TRBJ2-5
V: TRBV19

CDR3: CASSRGGAAGNTGELFF
J: TRBJ2-2
V: TRBV7-3

CDR3: CASRPTGADTQYF
J: TRBJ2-3
V: TRBV11-2

CDR3: CASSPHDRGQETQYF
J: TRBJ2-5
V: TRBV7-6

CDR3: CASTLGSSSYEQYF
J: TRBJ2-7
V: TRBV5-1

CDR3: CASSETGLYSNQPQHF
J: TRBJ1-5
V: TRBV19

CDR3: CAWSIRLAGSQETQYF
J: TRBJ2-5
V: TRBV30

CDR3: CASSSGLAGTGELFF
J: TRBJ2-2
V: TRBV27

CDR3: CASTIGWGRGTSPLHF
J: TRBJ1-6
V: TRBV27

CDR3: CASSLSRGSADTQYF
J: TRBJ2-3
V: TRBV7-2

CDR3: CATATRNYGYTF
J: TRBJ1-2
V: TRBV5-5

CDR3: CASSFRQNSPLHF
J: TRBJ1-6
V: TRBV7-6

CDR3: CASSVLGGQVNQPQHF
J: TRBJ1-5
V: TRBV6-1

CDR3: CASRPRPQANEKLFF
J: TRBJ1-4
V: TRBV19

CDR3: CASSLDGDTEAFF
J: TRBJ1-1
V: TRBV11-2

CDR3: CASSQSGTSSYEQYF
J: TRBJ2-7
V: TRBV4-1

CDR3: CASSRGSSGGAEEQYF
J: TRBJ2-7
V: TRBV9

CDR3: CAISDNRNTGELFF
J: TRBJ2-2
V: TRBV10-3

CDR3: CASSLDRVDSAYGYTF
J: TRBJ1-2
V: TRBV11-3

CDR3: CAISESSGHFSTDTQYF
J: TRBJ2-3
V: TRBV10-3

CDR3: CASTMTGGVNSPLHF
J: TRBJ1-6
V: TRBV7-9

CDR3: CASSSRLAEINEQFF
J: TRBJ2-1
V: TRBV11-2

CDR3: CASSFRGSDTQYF
J: TRBJ2-3
V: TRBV7-3

CDR3: CASSRTGGNTIYF
J: TRBJ1-3
V: TRBV14

CDR3: CSILAGETQYF
J: TRBJ2-5
V: TRBV20-1

CDR3: CASSSDRVNGYTF
J: TRBJ1-2
V: TRBV7-2

CDR3: CASSSPQAIGGNTIYF
J: TRBJ1-3
V: TRBV28

CDR3: CASSDGQGTDTQYF
J: TRBJ2-3
V: TRBV2

CDR3: CASRRDESYTEAFF
J: TRBJ1-1
V: TRBV5-4

CDR3: CASSLVGVRQETQYF
J: TRBJ2-5
V: TRBV5-6

CDR3: CARNSAGNTGELFF
J: TRBJ2-2
V: TRBV5-1

CDR3: CASRDRDRTYEQYF
J: TRBJ2-7
V: TRBV2

CDR3: CASRTSRGTNTGELFF
J: TRBJ2-2
V: TRBV19

CDR3: CASSLGLAGGETQYF
J: TRBJ2-5
V: TRBV27